The 30 T cell receptor beta chains below were found in one sample sequenced in a study of OX40 agonist ivuxolimab in advanced cancers. Measured with immunoSEQ multiplex PCR; TCRdb has only the in-frame clones, and not every one. This table holds about 48,000 clones, under 85% found once. Sample: CD4+ or CD8+ T cells sorted from blood, taken in a trial of the OX40 agonist ivuxolimab. The receptors come from an adult with an advanced solid tumor such as melanoma, head and neck, liver or kidney cancer.

The gene calls are TRBV30 and TRBJ1-3, with D possibly matching TRBD1 (6 bases). Germline CDR1 and CDR2: GTSNPN and SVGIG (reference sequence). This CDR3 is 15 amino acids long. V was cut by 3 bases and J by 5 bases, with 17 bases left in between. CDR3 nucleotide sequence: TGTGCCTGGAGCCCACCAACAGGGAGTAGAAACACCATATATTTT. It is translated as CAWSPPTGSRNTIYF.

This chain uses TRBV4-3 with TRBJ1-2, with D maybe TRBD1 (5 bases). The germline V gene encodes CDR1 LGHNA and CDR2 YSLEER. V was pared by 3 bases and J by 8 bases, with 13 bases between. This CDR3 contains 13 residues. CDR3 in amino acids: CASSQGGTLGYTF. The CDR3 bases are TGCGCCAGCAGCCAGGGGGGGACCCTCGGCTACACCTTC.

V and J are TRBV13 and TRBJ2-3; 8 bases are shared with TRBD2. In germline, CDR1 is PRHDT, CDR2 FYEKMQ (reference sequence). The CDR3 has 16 residues. Losses at the gene ends were 0 bases for V and 7 bases for J; bases not matched to a gene: 9. This chain's CDR3 is CASSLGARGATYTQYF. The CDR3 nucleotides read TGTGCCAGCAGCTTAGGCGCGCGGGGGGCAACATATACGCAGTATTTT.

Of note for this clone: Other nucleotide sequences from this sample produce the same CDR3. The chain employs TRBV18 and TRBJ1-2; D is unresolved. Trimming took off 9 bases at V and 4 bases at J, with 15 bases between the two ends. CDR1 is KGHSH, CDR2 LQKENI, per germline. CDR3 size: 13 residues. The CDR3 DNA sequence: TGTGCCAGTTCATCGTCGCGGGGCTATGGCTACACCTTC. This codes for CASSSSRGYGYTF.

The chain carries TRBV7-2 and TRBJ1-2; D might be TRBD1 (5 bases). Trimming took off 1 base at V and 8 bases at J, with 14 bases between the two ends. Germline V CDR1 and CDR2: SGHTA, FQGNSA. There are 14 residues in the CDR3. CDR3 sequence (DNA): TGTGCCAGCAGCTTAGGTGGCAGGGCTGGAGGCTACACCTTC. This translates into CASSLGGRAGGYTF.

This rearrangement joins TRBV4-3 to TRBJ1-2; TRBD1 agrees at 8 bases. In germline, CDR1 is LGHNA, CDR2 YSLEER. This CDR3 comprises 16 residues. The V and J ends lost 0 bases and 5 bases, in that order; junction bases with no gene match: 8. DNA for the CDR3: TGCGCCAGCAGCCAAGATATGAGGACAGGGACATATGGCTACACCTTC. It codes for CASSQDMRTGTYGYTF.

The table lists this clone with a count of one. The rearrangement uses TRBV5-1 and TRBJ1-4; 8 bases map to TRBD1. Germline CDR1 is SGHRS and CDR2 is YFSETQ. The CDR3 totals 15 residues. With 4 bases clipped from V and 8 bases from J, the junction kept 10 bases outside the gene matches. CDR3 sequence: CASSQQQGVGEKLFF. In nucleotides, the CDR3 is TGCGCCAGCAGCCAACAACAGGGGGTCGGCGAAAAACTGTTTTTT.

This chain's CDR3 is CAWSHAGTGNEKLFF. The DNA for the CDR3 is TGTGCCTGGTCACACGCGGGGACAGGGAATGAAAAACTGTTTTTT. V gene TRBV30 combines with J gene TRBJ1-4; the match to TRBD1 covers 9 bases. In germline, CDR1 is GTSNPN, CDR2 SVGIG (reference sequence). The CDR3 has 15 amino acids. J was trimmed by 5 bases and V by 5 bases; bases with no gene match: 9.

This clone occurred a few times. The gene calls are TRBV2 and TRBJ2-5; D is possibly TRBD2 (5 bases). The CDR3 is made up of 14 amino acids. Trimming took 6 bases from V and 3 from J, leaving 14 bases between them. Germline V CDR1 and CDR2: SNHLY, FYNNEI. In DNA form, the CDR3 reads TGTGCCAGCAGGGAGAGGGCGGCAAAAGAGACCCAGTACTTC. Translated: CASRERAAKETQYF.

The V and J genes are TRBV5-4 and TRBJ2-3; no clear D gene. This CDR3 is 14 amino acids long. The V end lost 3 bases, the J end lost 8 bases, and 16 bases lay between the germline ends. The germline gives CDR1 SGHNT, CDR2 YYREEE (reference sequence). The CDR3 sequence is CASSSDPLVTTQYF. The CDR3 nucleotides are TGTGCCAGCAGCTCGGACCCGTTGGTCACTACGCAGTATTTT.

This clone was seen once. The chain uses TRBV10-2 and TRBJ2-7; TRBD1 might be the D (5 bases). Trimming removed 6 bases from V and 4 bases from J, with 19 bases in between. Per the germline V gene, CDR1 is WSHSY and CDR2 is SAAADI. The CDR3 spans 15 residues. CDR3 in amino acids: CASRGWLGDTYEQYF. As DNA, the CDR3 is TGCGCCAGCAGGGGGTGGTTAGGGGATACGTACGAGCAGTACTTC.

This rearrangement joins TRBV29-1 to TRBJ2-1, with D tentatively TRBD1 or TRBD2 (7 bases each). This CDR3 has 13 amino acids. Germline V CDR1 and CDR2: SQVTM, ANQGSEA. Trimming took 4 bases from V and 6 from J, leaving 13 bases between them. CDR3: CSVGVRGGNEQFF. The CDR3 coding sequence is TGCAGCGTTGGCGTCAGGGGGGGCAATGAGCAGTTCTTC.

V and J are TRBV13 and TRBJ2-3; D is possibly TRBD1 or TRBD2 (5 bases each). This CDR3 spans 16 amino acids. Germline lookup yields CDR1 PRHDT and CDR2 FYEKMQ (reference sequence). Trimming removed 0 bases at V and 5 bases at J, with 15 bases between. CDR3 in amino acids: CASSLGVSGLGDTQYF. The CDR3 nucleotides are TGTGCCAGCAGCTTAGGTGTCTCGGGGCTTGGAGATACGCAGTATTTT. Based on the CDR3 plus reference TRBV13 and TRBJ2-3, the full variable domain is AAGVIQSPRHLIKEKRETATLKCYPIPRHDTVYWYQQGPGQDPQFLISFYEKMQSDKGSIPDRFSAQQFSDYHSELNMSSLELGDSALYFCASSLGVSGLGDTQYFGPGTRLTVL.

The chain couples TRBV2 to TRBJ2-1; 7 bases map to TRBD2. This CDR3 is 15 amino acids long. V was pared by 6 bases and J by 3 bases, with 8 bases of the junction left unmatched. Germline CDR1 SNHLY, CDR2 FYNNEI. The CDR3 region has the DNA TGTGCCAGCAGGTACGAGCGGGGCCGCTACAATGAGCAGTTCTTC. The encoded protein is CASRYERGRYNEQFF.

This clone was observed once. This rearrangement joins TRBV4-3 to TRBJ2-5; a weak D match, TRBD1 (5 bases). Germline V CDR1 and CDR2: LGHNA, YSLEER. This CDR3 region has 13 residues. Trimming removed 5 bases at V and 3 bases at J, with 10 bases between. This CDR3 reads CASSADREETQYF. CDR3 bases: TGCGCCAGCAGCGCAGACAGAGAAGAGACCCAGTACTTC.

The chain joins TRBV5-1 to TRBJ2-1, with D uncertain. The CDR3 contains 17 residues. V was cut by 0 bases and J by 0 bases, with 13 bases left in between. The V gene's germline CDR1 is SGHRS and CDR2 YFSETQ. In DNA form, the CDR3 reads TGCGCCAGCAGCTTGGTAGTGGGTCTAAGCTCCTACAATGAGCAGTTCTTC. Translated, it gives CASSLVVGLSSYNEQFF.

The rearrangement links TRBV20-1 to TRBJ2-3; no reliable D call. V dropped 6 bases and J dropped 6 bases, with 7 bases sitting between them. Germline V gene sequence: CDR1 DFQATT, CDR2 SNEGSKA (reference sequence). This CDR3 comprises 10 residues. The CDR3 loop is CSAARDTQYF. CDR3 nucleotides: TGCAGTGCCGCCAGGGATACGCAGTATTTT.

The rearrangement uses TRBV11-2 and TRBJ2-5; D may be TRBD2 (6 bases). This CDR3 is 14 amino acids long. The V end lost 1 base, the J end lost 5 bases, and 11 bases lay between the germline ends. Germline V lookup: CDR1 SGHAT, CDR2 FQNNGV. CDR3: CASSLAGVGETQYF. In DNA, the CDR3 is TGTGCCAGCAGCTTAGCGGGGGTAGGGGAGACCCAGTACTTC.

The V gene is TRBV19, the J gene TRBJ1-2; 8 bases match TRBD1. Germline lookup yields CDR1 LNHDA and CDR2 SQIVND (reference sequence). The CDR3 has 17 amino acids. With 3 bases clipped from V and 4 bases from J, the junction kept 13 bases outside the gene matches. CDR3 sequence (DNA): TGTGCCAGTAGTATTAACGCGTGGGCAGGGGGCAGCTATGGCTACACCTTC. Residues: CASSINAWAGGSYGYTF.

This CDR3 reads CASSLQGRDYQPQHF. Here the CDR3 DNA reads TGTGCCAGCAGCTTACAAGGGAGGGACTATCAGCCCCAGCATTTT. The chain employs TRBV7-2 and TRBJ1-5; tentatively, D is TRBD1 (5 bases). V was cut by 2 bases and J by 5 bases, with 13 bases left in between. Germline V lookup: CDR1 SGHTA, CDR2 FQGNSA. The CDR3 runs to 15 residues. Using reference TRBV7-2 and TRBJ1-5 for the parts outside the CDR3, the full variable domain is GAGVSQSPSNKVTEKGKDVELRCDPISGHTALYWYRQSLGQGLEFLIYFQGNSAPDKSGLPSDRFSAERTGGSVSTLTIQRTQQEDSAVYLCASSLQGRDYQPQHFGDGTRLSIL.

This clone was recorded a few times. This chain links TRBV18 with TRBJ2-5, with 9 bases matching TRBD2. Germline V gives CDR1 KGHSH, CDR2 LQKENI. CDR3 size: 17 residues. The V and J ends lost 3 bases and 1 base, in that order; junction bases with no gene match: 9. CDR3 amino acids: CASSPQPLTSGQETQYF. CDR3 sequence (DNA): TGTGCCAGCTCACCTCAACCCTTGACTAGCGGCCAAGAGACCCAGTACTTC.

This sequence joins TRBV11-2 and TRBJ2-7; D unclear. Between the trimmed V and J ends, which lost 4 bases and 0 bases, there was a span of 10 bases. The CDR3 is 14 amino acids. Germline values: CDR1 SGHAT, CDR2 FQNNGV. CDR3 sequence: CASSYGPSSYEQYF. The CDR3 region has the DNA TGTGCCAGCAGCTACGGACCCAGCTCCTACGAGCAGTACTTC.

This clone was seen more than once but under ten times. The gene calls are TRBV5-1 and TRBJ2-7, with D possibly called TRBD1 or TRBD2 (7 bases each). This CDR3 spans 16 amino acids. Germline CDR1 SGHRS, CDR2 YFSETQ. Trimming took off 4 bases at V and 2 bases at J, with 19 bases between the two ends. CDR3 in DNA: TGCGCCAGCAGCCTGGGCCAGGGGGGGCGAACCTACGAGCAGTACTTC. Translation gives CASSLGQGGRTYEQYF.

This clone was picked up a small number of times. V and J are TRBV25-1 and TRBJ1-4, with D unclear. CDR3 length: 13 amino acids. Germline V lookup: CDR1 MGHDK, CDR2 SYGVNS. V lost 6 bases and J 4 bases, leaving 9 bases between the germline ends. The CDR3 nucleotides read TGTGCCAGCAGACAGACCGGTAATGAAAAACTGTTTTTT. Translating gives CASRQTGNEKLFF. The complete variable domain, with remaining parts taken from reference TRBV25-1 and TRBJ1-4, reads EADIYQTPRYLVIGTGKKITLECSQTMGHDKMYWYQQDPGMELHLIHYSYGVNSTEKGDLSSESTVSRIRTEHFPLTLESARPSHTSQYLCASRQTGNEKLFFGSGTQLSVL.

V is TRBV6-1 and J is TRBJ1-2; D possibly corresponds to TRBD1 (6 bases). The V gene's germline CDR1 is MNHNS and CDR2 SASEGT. Trimming took 7 bases from V and 8 from J, leaving 14 bases between them. This CDR3 has 12 residues. The chain's CDR3 is CASMWGPRGYTF. The CDR3 nucleotides are TGTGCCAGCATGTGGGGGCCTCGCGGCTACACCTTC.

CDR3 amino acids: CASSAGQGSTEAFF. The CDR3 DNA reads TGTGCCAGCAGTGCGGGACAGGGGTCCACTGAAGCTTTCTTT. J is TRBJ1-1 and V is TRBV6-5; 10 bases match TRBD1. Germline V gene data show CDR1 as MNHEY and CDR2 as SVGAGI. The CDR3 sequence is 14 residues long. Trimming removed 5 bases from V and 4 bases from J; junction bases left unmatched: 4.

The chain links TRBV5-4 to TRBJ1-2; no reliable D call. In germline, CDR1 is SGHNT, CDR2 YYREEE (reference sequence). The length of the CDR3 is 12 residues. Trimming stripped 0 bases from V and 8 bases from J, with 8 bases between. CDR3 nucleotides: TGTGCCAGCAGCTTGGTGGGGTACGGCTACACCTTC. It is translated as CASSLVGYGYTF. Complete variable domain (other parts from reference TRBV5-4 and TRBJ1-2): ETGVTQSPTHLIKTRGQQVTLRCSSQSGHNTVSWYQQALGQGPQFIFQYYREEENGRGNFPPRFSGLQFPNYSSELNVNALELDDSALYLCASSLVGYGYTFGSGTRLTVV.

The rearrangement links TRBV5-4 to TRBJ2-5, with 9 positions matching TRBD2. The germline V gene encodes CDR1 SGHNT and CDR2 YYREEE (reference sequence). This CDR3 has 15 residues. J lost 5 bases, V lost 0 bases, and 5 bases had no gene match. The CDR3: CASSLDGGGAETQYF. CDR3 DNA sequence: TGTGCCAGCAGCTTGGATGGCGGGGGGGCGGAGACCCAGTACTTC.

The sample holds a few counts of this clone. The chain has TRBV6-5 and TRBJ1-5; no clear D. The CDR3 runs to 13 residues. V was trimmed by 4 bases and J by 3 bases, leaving 7 bases between them. Germline lookup yields CDR1 MNHEY and CDR2 SVGAGI. The CDR3 sequence: CASSLRFNQPQHF. The CDR3 DNA reads TGTGCCAGCAGTTTACGGTTCAATCAGCCCCAGCATTTT.

The chain is built from TRBV7-2 and TRBJ2-7, with TRBD1 matching 9 bases. Germline V gives CDR1 SGHTA, CDR2 FQGNSA. CDR3 length equals 16 residues. V shed 1 base and J 2 bases; nucleotides not matched to a gene: 6. CDR3 DNA sequence: TGTGCCAGCAGCTTAGGATGGGGGACAGGGCCCTACGAGCAGTACTTC. Its protein product is CASSLGWGTGPYEQYF.